The 11 T cell receptor beta chains in this list originate from one sample, sequenced in a study of blood T cell repertoires in COVID-19. Sequenced by immunoSEQ multiplex PCR; TCRdb stores in-frame clones only, minus some. The data hold about 350,000 clones, with almost 90% observed a single time. The sequenced sample was peripheral blood. Receptors were obtained from an older woman with COVID-19, enrolled during active disease.

V and J are TRBV27 and TRBJ1-1; D is unclear. Germline CDR1 and CDR2: MNHEY and SMNVEV (reference sequence). Trimming left V 3 bases short and J 2 bases short, with 10 bases between. The CDR3 totals 14 residues. The DNA of the CDR3 is TGTGCCAGCAGTTTTAGCAGCCTAAACACTGAAGCTTTCTTT. This gives the protein CASSFSSLNTEAFF.

The chain couples TRBV6-5 to TRBJ1-6; D gene unclear. The ends were cut back, 2 bases at V and 5 bases at J, with 4 bases in the middle. This CDR3 contains 13 residues. CDR1 and CDR2 from the germline V gene are MNHEY and SVGAGI. Here the CDR3 DNA reads TGTGCCAGCAGTTACACGGATAATTCACCCCTCCACTTT. This gives the protein CASSYTDNSPLHF.

The chain couples TRBV4-2 to TRBJ1-4; D perhaps matches TRBD1 (6 bases). Germline-derived CDR1 and CDR2 are LGHNA and YNFKEQ. There are 14 residues in the CDR3. V gave up 4 bases and J gave up 6 bases, with 12 bases separating them. The CDR3 nucleotides are TGTGCCAGCAGCCGGACAGTCGGGGATGAAAAACTGTTTTTT. This codes for CASSRTVGDEKLFF.

The gene calls are TRBV10-3 and TRBJ1-2; D possibly corresponds to TRBD1 (5 bases). The germline V gene has CDR1 ENHRY and CDR2 SYGVKD. Trimming removed 6 bases from V and 4 bases from J, with 12 bases in between. This CDR3 is built from 13 residues. In DNA form, the CDR3 reads TGTGCCATCAGCGACAGCGCCTTCTATGGCTACACCTTC. Translating it yields CAISDSAFYGYTF.

This clone was seen once. V gene TRBV24-1 combines with J gene TRBJ1-5; D remains unclear. Trimming removed 1 base from V and 6 bases from J, with 9 bases in between. The CDR3 contains 14 residues. CDR1 is KGHDR, CDR2 SFDVKD, per germline. CDR3 sequence: CATSDFSGAQPQHF. The CDR3 DNA reads as TGTGCCACCAGTGATTTTTCGGGAGCTCAGCCCCAGCATTTT.

The V and J genes are TRBV9 and TRBJ2-7, with D possibly TRBD2 on 6 matching bases. Germline V gene lookup returns CDR1 SGDLS and CDR2 YYNGEE. V lost 0 bases, J lost 4 bases, and 17 bases lay in between. CDR3 length: 16 amino acids. The CDR3 DNA follows: TGTGCCAGCAGCGTAGGTTTGTCGGGGGACGGATACGAGCAGTACTTC. Translation gives CASSVGLSGDGYEQYF.

This rearrangement joins TRBV27 to TRBJ2-3; D gene uncertain. V lost 2 bases and J 3 bases, leaving 21 bases between the germline ends. The CDR3 has 18 amino acids. Germline CDR1 and CDR2: MNHEY and SMNVEV (reference sequence). The DNA for the CDR3 is TGTGCCAGCAGTTTAACACCCCCTCAGGTTTCCCAGACAGATACGCAGTATTTT. This encodes CASSLTPPQVSQTDTQYF.

This chain connects TRBV3-1 (or the pseudogene TRBV3-2) to TRBJ2-3, with unresolved D. This CDR3 has 12 amino acids. Germline CDR1 LGHDT, CDR2 YNNKEL (reference sequence). The germline V and J ends were trimmed by 4 bases and 6 bases, with 8 bases remaining between them. The CDR3 bases are TGTGCCAGCAGCCCCGCGGCTGATACGCAGTATTTT. This codes for CASSPAADTQYF.

CDR3 in amino acids: CATSRPGSNEKLFF. The CDR3 nucleotides read TGTGCCACCAGCAGACCAGGGTCGAATGAAAAACTGTTTTTT. The chain couples TRBV15 to TRBJ1-4; possible D gene TRBD1, 5 bases. The CDR3 totals 14 residues. Trimming removed 2 bases at V and 5 bases at J, with 9 bases between. The germline V gene encodes CDR1 LNHNV and CDR2 YYDKDF (reference sequence).

The V gene is TRBV9, the J gene TRBJ1-1; D possibly corresponds to TRBD1 (5 bases). Germline V gene sequence: CDR1 SGDLS, CDR2 YYNGEE. Trimming removed 3 bases from V and 3 bases from J, with 12 bases in between. The CDR3 covers 14 residues. The CDR3 loop is CASSALQGDTEAFF. In nucleotides, the CDR3 is TGTGCCAGCAGCGCCCTTCAGGGTGACACTGAAGCTTTCTTT.

The V and J genes are TRBV2 and TRBJ1-1, with 7 bases lining up with TRBD1. The CDR3 has 15 residues. Germline CDR1 reads SNHLY; CDR2 reads FYNNEI. After removal of 6 bases from V and 0 bases from J, the junction contained 7 bases not matched to a gene. The CDR3 DNA follows: TGTGCCAGCAGCAACCCCACAGGGGTGAACACTGAAGCTTTCTTT. This codes for CASSNPTGVNTEAFF.